This T cell receptor (beta chain) came from a study of T cells in localized non-small cell lung cancer. Sequencing was performed with immunoSEQ multiplex PCR; in TCRdb, only in-frame clones are kept and a portion is missing. The data contain about 990 clones, about 25% of them seen just once; the ten biggest clones take up 22%. Overall study results and limits: Longer overall survival was associated with a higher density of T cells in the blood. A single tumor region was sequenced, leaving heterogeneity possible.

Regarding this clone: The antigen is not known.

V shed 2 bases and J shed 4 bases, with 20 bases lying between them. The CDR3 has 17 amino acids. The sequencing used normal lung tissue next to the tumor, collected before any cancer treatment. The TCR sequence derives from a woman between 35 and 70 years old with stage III lung adenocarcinoma. This rearrangement joins TRBV23-1 to TRBJ1-2, with D tentatively TRBD1 (5 bases). TRBV23-1 is given ORF status, its function remaining uncertain. The CDR3 DNA sequence: TGCGCCAGCAGTCAAAAGCGTGGAGGGGCGAGAACCTATGGCTACACCTTC. It encodes CASSQKRGGARTYGYTF.